The rows below give T cell receptor beta chains drawn from one sample of a study of blood T cell repertoires in COVID-19. This table comes from immunoSEQ multiplex PCR, and its TCRdb copy is limited to in-frame clones, with some not included. This sample has over 45,000 clones, with 75% to 80% found just once. Specimen: peripheral blood. These receptors were collected from a man aged 45-60 years with active or convalescent COVID-19. Each CDR3 is given with its conserved first and last residue. D genes are given only for firm matches. The size entry is marked missing in some rows and otherwise reads once, few, many or a size class.

j_call v_call clone_size d_call cdr3_aa cdr3_nt
TRBJ2-1 TRBV30 NA TRBD2 CAWNMGTRGFF TGTGCCTGGAATATGGGGACTAGGGGGTTCTTC
TRBJ2-7 TRBV4-1 NA NA CASSQGGGSYEQYF TGCGCCAGCAGCCAAGGGGGCGGCTCCTACGAGCAGTACTTC
TRBJ1-1 TRBV5-1 NA TRBD1 CASSTGTEGTTEAFF TGCGCCAGCAGCACGGGGACAGAAGGGACCACTGAAGCTTTCTTT
TRBJ2-3 TRBV4-1 NA TRBD2 CASSQGVRGIAGGHGDTQYF TGCGCCAGCAGCCAAGGAGTTAGAGGGATAGCGGGGGGGCATGGAGATACGCAGTATTTT
TRBJ2-1 TRBV4-2 NA TRBD2 CASSLQAGGPYNEQFF TGTGCCAGCAGCCTACAAGCGGGAGGACCCTACAATGAGCAGTTCTTC
TRBJ2-3 TRBV4-1 NA TRBD2 CASTLSGGVTDTQYF TGCGCCAGCACCCTATCGGGGGGGGTCACAGATACGCAGTATTTT
TRBJ2-1 TRBV6-6 NA TRBD2 CASSPRAGGSNEQFF TGTGCCAGCAGCCCACGGGCGGGAGGGTCCAATGAGCAGTTCTTC
TRBJ1-1 TRBV3-1/TRBV3-2 NA NA CASRPEWAKFTEAFF TGTGCCAGCAGGCCAGAATGGGCCAAATTCACTGAAGCTTTCTTT
TRBJ1-1 TRBV7-2 NA NA CASSLARTVQNTEAFF TGTGCCAGCAGCTTAGCCCGGACAGTTCAGAACACTGAAGCTTTCTTT
TRBJ2-7 TRBV14 NA NA CASSQRGSHEQYF TGTGCCAGCAGCCAAAGGGGTTCCCACGAGCAGTACTTC
TRBJ1-5 TRBV7-9 few NA CASSSATGPHQPQHF TGTGCCAGCAGCTCCGCGACAGGACCCCATCAGCCCCAGCATTTT
TRBJ2-1 TRBV6-5 NA TRBD1 CASSYGTGADEQFF TGTGCCAGCAGTTACGGGACAGGGGCCGATGAGCAGTTCTTC
TRBJ2-7 TRBV19 NA NA CASSHNRGYEQYF TGTGCCAGTAGTCATAACCGGGGGTACGAGCAGTACTTC
TRBJ1-5 TRBV6-5 once NA CASSYDSLLPQHF TGTGCCAGCAGTTACGACAGCCTTCTGCCCCAGCATTTT
TRBJ2-7 TRBV30 NA TRBD2 CAWSVQAGGYEQYF TGTGCCTGGAGTGTACAAGCGGGAGGCTACGAGCAGTACTTC
TRBJ2-1 TRBV9 NA TRBD1 CASSVSGTEFNEQFF TGTGCCAGCAGCGTATCCGGGACAGAGTTCAATGAGCAGTTCTTC
TRBJ2-3 TRBV6-5 NA NA CASSYGGSTDTQYF TGTGCCAGCAGTTACGGCGGGAGCACAGATACGCAGTATTTT
TRBJ1-1 TRBV5-1 NA TRBD1 CASNPSGGEWAFF TGCGCCAGTAACCCCTCAGGGGGCGAGTGGGCTTTCTTT
TRBJ2-7 TRBV29-1 NA TRBD2 CSVEGYSGRYEQYF TGCAGCGTTGAAGGTTATAGCGGGAGGTACGAGCAGTACTTC
TRBJ2-5 TRBV3-1/TRBV3-2 few NA CASSQATLSETQYF TGTGCCAGCAGCCAAGCCACGCTATCGGAGACCCAGTACTTC
TRBJ1-5 TRBV7-8 NA NA CASSLEESGAQPQHF TGTGCCAGCAGCTTAGAGGAGTCAGGGGCTCAGCCCCAGCATTTT
TRBJ1-1 TRBV19 large NA CASSIDFSTRAVKAFF TGTGCCAGTAGTATAGATTTCTCGACCAGGGCAGTAAAAGCTTTCTTT
TRBJ2-7 TRBV3-1/TRBV3-2 few NA CASRGADEQYF TGTGCCAGCAGAGGGGCGGACGAGCAGTACTTC
TRBJ1-1 TRBV19 NA TRBD1 CASNKGQGVNTEAFF TGTGCCAGTAACAAGGGACAGGGGGTGAACACTGAAGCTTTCTTT
TRBJ2-7 TRBV29-1 NA TRBD1 CSVPGQGSYEQYF TGCAGCGTCCCGGGACAGGGCTCCTACGAGCAGTACTTC
TRBJ2-1 TRBV7-6 NA NA CASSRTPGTPNEQFF TGTGCCAGCAGTCGAACCCCCGGGACACCCAATGAGCAGTTCTTC
TRBJ2-7 TRBV5-6 NA TRBD2 CASSAGWGGAYEQYF TGTGCCAGCAGCGCGGGGTGGGGAGGGGCCTACGAGCAGTACTTC
TRBJ2-5 TRBV27 NA TRBD2 CASSFGGGAGETQYF TGTGCCAGCAGTTTTGGCGGGGGGGCCGGAGAGACCCAGTACTTC
TRBJ2-7 TRBV28 NA TRBD2 CASSPRAGGTYEQYF TGTGCCAGCAGTCCTAGGGCGGGAGGAACCTACGAGCAGTACTTC
TRBJ1-4 TRBV12-3/TRBV12-4 many NA CASSLGGEKLFF TGTGCCAGCAGTTTGGGGGGGGAAAAACTGTTTTTT
TRBJ2-7 TRBV5-1 NA NA CASSLDGGQSEQYF TGCGCCAGCAGCTTGGACGGGGGACAGTCCGAGCAGTACTTC
TRBJ2-1 TRBV6-5 NA TRBD2 CASSYSGGGANNEQFF TGTGCCAGCAGTTACTCTGGCGGGGGGGCTAACAATGAGCAGTTCTTC
TRBJ1-1 TRBV10-3 NA TRBD1 CAISGGTGGPNTEAFF TGTGCCATCAGTGGAGGGACAGGCGGTCCGAACACTGAAGCTTTCTTT
TRBJ2-3 TRBV6-6 NA TRBD2 CASNLAGGRSDTQYF TGTGCCAGCAATTTAGCGGGGGGGCGGTCAGATACGCAGTATTTT
TRBJ1-5 TRBV19 few TRBD1 CASSTLPGQAYNQPQHF TGTGCCAGTAGTACTTTACCGGGACAGGCTTACAATCAGCCCCAGCATTTT
TRBJ1-4 TRBV4-2 NA TRBD1 CASSQDPGQGIELFF TGTGCCAGCAGCCAAGACCCGGGACAGGGAATAGAGCTGTTTTTT
TRBJ2-7 TRBV18 NA TRBD2 CASSPGTSGSPYEQYF TGTGCCAGCTCACCGGGCACTAGCGGGAGCCCCTACGAGCAGTACTTC
TRBJ1-1 TRBV4-1 once NA CASSQESESPSEAFF TGCGCCAGCAGCCAAGAAAGTGAGAGCCCCTCTGAAGCTTTCTTT
TRBJ1-1 TRBV2 NA NA CAVREGQMNTEAFF TGTGCCGTCCGAGAAGGACAGATGAACACTGAAGCTTTCTTT
TRBJ1-4 TRBV10-3 NA TRBD1 CAISETGPGGVSEKLFF TGTGCCATCAGTGAGACCGGGCCAGGGGGTGTTAGTGAAAAACTGTTTTTT
TRBJ1-2 TRBV5-6 NA TRBD1 CASSLGTGGVYGYGYTF TGTGCCAGCAGCTTGGGGACAGGGGGCGTTTATGGCTATGGCTACACCTTC
TRBJ2-1 TRBV7-8 NA TRBD2 CASSRLAGAVYNEQFF TGTGCCAGCAGCCGACTAGCGGGAGCGGTCTACAATGAGCAGTTCTTC
TRBJ1-3 TRBV6-6 NA NA CASSPSGVPDTIYF TGTGCCAGCAGCCCTTCGGGGGTACCAGACACCATATATTTT
TRBJ2-1 TRBV5-4 NA TRBD2 CASSRRELAGLNEQFF TGTGCCAGCAGCCGGAGGGAACTAGCGGGATTAAATGAGCAGTTCTTC
TRBJ1-2 TRBV9 once TRBD1 CASSERDRDYGYTF TGTGCCAGCAGCGAGAGGGACAGGGACTATGGCTACACCTTC
TRBJ1-4 TRBV27 NA NA CASSLILNEKLFF TGTGCCAGCAGTTTAATCCTTAATGAAAAACTGTTTTTT
TRBJ1-1 TRBV18 NA NA CASSPSGGREAFF TGTGCCAGCTCACCTTCGGGAGGCAGGGAAGCTTTCTTT
TRBJ1-1 TRBV11-2 NA NA CASSLAGDEAFF TGTGCCAGCAGCTTAGCCGGGGATGAAGCTTTCTTT
TRBJ1-1 TRBV2 few NA CASRWGVNTEAFF TGTGCCAGCAGGTGGGGCGTGAACACTGAAGCTTTCTTT
TRBJ1-2 TRBV18 NA NA CASSPEWDYNYGYTF TGTGCCAGCTCACCGGAGTGGGACTATAACTATGGCTACACCTTC
TRBJ1-5 TRBV19 NA NA CASSSPTQGNQPQHF TGTGCCAGTAGTTCGCCCACGCAGGGGAATCAGCCCCAGCATTTT
TRBJ1-1 TRBV12-3/TRBV12-4 NA NA CATRRATEAFF TGTGCCACAAGGCGGGCCACTGAAGCTTTCTTT
TRBJ2-2 TRBV4-2 NA NA CASSQESAFSSVLFF TGTGCCAGCAGCCAAGAGTCCGCTTTCTCTAGCGTGCTGTTTTTT